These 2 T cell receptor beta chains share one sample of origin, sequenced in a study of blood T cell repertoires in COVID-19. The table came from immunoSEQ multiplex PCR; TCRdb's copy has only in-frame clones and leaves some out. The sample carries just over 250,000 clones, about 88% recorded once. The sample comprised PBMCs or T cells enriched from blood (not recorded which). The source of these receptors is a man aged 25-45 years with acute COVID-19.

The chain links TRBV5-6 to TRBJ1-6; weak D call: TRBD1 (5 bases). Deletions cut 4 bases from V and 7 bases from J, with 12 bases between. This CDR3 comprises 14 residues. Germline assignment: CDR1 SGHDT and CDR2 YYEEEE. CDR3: CASSPGQLNSPLHF. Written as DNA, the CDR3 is TGTGCCAGCAGCCCAGGACAACTGAATTCACCCCTCCACTTT.

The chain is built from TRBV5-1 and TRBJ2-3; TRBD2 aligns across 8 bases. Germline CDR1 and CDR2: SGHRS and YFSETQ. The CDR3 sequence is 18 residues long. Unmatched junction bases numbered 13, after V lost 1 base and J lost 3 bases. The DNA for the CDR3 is TGCGCCAGCAGCTTGTTCTCAGGTCTGGCGGGGGGTACAGATACGCAGTATTTT. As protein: CASSLFSGLAGGTDTQYF.